Below, 30 T cell receptor beta chains from the same sample are listed, as sequenced in a study of T cells in Graves' hyperthyroidism and ophthalmopathy (dated 2019 in TCRdb). Receptor libraries were prepared by multiplex PCR. The listed sequencing device is Illumina HiSeq 2000. TCR beta CDR3 regions were amplified from RNA transcripts. The first round of RT-PCR for the TCR CDR3 was performed with the HTBI primer set and the Qiagen OneStep RT-PCR kit. In-frame beta chains were kept once TCRdb had trimmed the public reads at Q25 with fastp and called clones with MiXCR. CDR3 protein duplicates are merged, each entry listing the most common genes and DNA. This sample lists about 690,000 distinct CDR3 sequences; 15% to 20% were detected once. The ten largest clones represent 15% of the sample. The sequenced sample consisted of blood. The receptors stem from a man in his fifties or sixties with Graves' hyperthyroidism.

This clonotype was counted many times. The rearrangement links TRBV12-3 or TRBV12-4 to TRBJ1-1, with D possibly being TRBD1 (6 bases). The V and J ends lost 6 bases and 4 bases respectively, with 21 bases between them. This CDR3 has 16 amino acids. In DNA form, the CDR3 reads TGTGCCAGCAGGCCCCGACAGGAGGCCCGGGGCACTGAAGCTTTCTTT. It specifies CASRPRQEARGTEAFF.

V usage is TRBV6-4 and J usage is TRBJ1-1; tentative D call: TRBD1 (6 bases). Germline CDR1 reads MRHNA; CDR2 reads SNTAGT. With 10 bases removed from V and 5 bases from J, the gap between germline ends came to 17 bases. The CDR3 consists of 13 residues. The CDR3 is CAIPDRYGTEAFF. DNA for the CDR3: TGTGCCATCCCGGACAGATATGGTACTGAAGCTTTCTTT.

This clonotype was counted between two and nine times. The V and J genes are TRBV20-1 and TRBJ2-1, with TRBD2 identical over 15 bases. This CDR3 spans 15 amino acids. Germline-derived CDR1 and CDR2 are DFQATT and SNEGSKA (reference sequence). J lost 8 bases, V lost 5 bases, and 7 bases had no gene match. The CDR3 is CSAGLAGGPRHEQFF. DNA of the CDR3: TGCAGTGCTGGACTAGCGGGAGGGCCCCGACATGAGCAGTTCTTC.

This clonotype was detected a few times. The chain employs TRBV20-1 and TRBJ2-1; possibly TRBD2 for D (6 bases). Trimming stripped 0 bases from V and 5 bases from J, with 17 bases between. Germline CDR1 reads DFQATT; CDR2 reads SNEGSKA (reference sequence). This CDR3 comprises 16 residues. The CDR3 loop reads CSARDFIAEQDNEQFF. CDR3 sequence (DNA): TGCAGTGCTAGAGATTTTATAGCGGAACAAGACAATGAGCAGTTCTTC.

This clonotype was seen at least ten times. The V and J genes are TRBV12-3 or TRBV12-4 and TRBJ2-5; TRBD1 might be the D (7 bases). The germline V and J ends were trimmed by 6 bases and 5 bases, with 19 bases remaining between them. The CDR3 length is 15 residues. CDR3 protein: CASSKLSGGQETQYF. Here the CDR3 DNA reads TGTGCCAGCAGCAAACTCTCCGGGGGACAGGAGACCCAGTACTTC.

The chain carries TRBV20-1 and TRBJ2-6; D is undetermined. The CDR3 runs 16 residues. V lost 0 bases, J lost 0 bases, and 9 bases lay in between. The germline V gene encodes CDR1 DFQATT and CDR2 SNEGSKA (reference sequence). The CDR3 DNA is TGCAGTGCTAGAGATCTTAGGATCTCTGGGGCCAACGTCCTGACTTTC. This sequence encodes CSARDLRISGANVLTF.

This sequence joins TRBV7-9 and TRBJ1-1; D is undetermined. V lost 2 bases, J lost 3 bases, and 7 bases lay in between. The V gene's germline CDR1 is SEHNR and CDR2 FQNEAQ (reference sequence). The CDR3 sequence is 13 residues long. The CDR3 loop reads CASSLNGHTEAFF. CDR3 nucleotides: TGTGCCAGCAGCTTAAACGGCCACACTGAAGCTTTCTTT.

This clonotype appeared many times. The V and J genes are TRBV29-1 and TRBJ2-3, with D perhaps matching TRBD1 (6 bases). The CDR3 is 14 amino acids. V lost 7 bases to trimming and J lost 5 bases, with 19 bases between them. Germline V gene lookup returns CDR1 SQVTM and CDR2 ANQGSEA. DNA for the CDR3: TGCAGCGGCCGCGCGTTGGGGGCTGAAGATACGCAGTATTTT. Its translation is CSGRALGAEDTQYF.

The table lists this clonotype with a few counts. The gene calls are TRBV29-1 and TRBJ2-6; TRBD1 is a possible D gene (5 bases). V shed 7 bases and J shed 4 bases, with 23 bases lying between them. From germline, CDR1 is SQVTM and CDR2 ANQGSEA. The CDR3 consists of 17 residues. The CDR3 region has the DNA TGCAGCGCCATAGTATGGGCAGGGTTGAAGGGGGCCAACGTCCTGACTTTC. The encoded protein is CSAIVWAGLKGANVLTF.

On this clonotype: This may be a read error: a much more frequent sequence differs by one nucleotide. The rearrangement links TRBV6-1 to TRBJ2-1; no clear D gene. The CDR3 covers 13 residues. CDR1 MNHNS and CDR2 SASEGT come from the germline V gene. The CDR3 DNA follows: TGTGCCAGCACTGAATCATATTACAATGAGCAGTTCTTC. Residues: CASTESYYNEQFF.

The chain has TRBV20-1 and TRBJ2-7; 8 nucleotides line up with TRBD2. CDR3 length equals 14 residues. The germline V gene has CDR1 DFQATT and CDR2 SNEGSKA (reference sequence). The V segment lost 4 bases and the J segment 4 bases; nucleotides outside the gene matches: 9. Here the CDR3 reads CSANPTGGRYEQYF. In nucleotides, the CDR3 is TGCAGTGCTAATCCCACGGGCGGGAGGTACGAGCAGTACTTC.

This clonotype occurred many times. The chain recombines TRBV2 with TRBJ1-5; D is unresolved. This CDR3 has 13 residues. Germline assignment: CDR1 SNHLY and CDR2 FYNNEI. With 6 bases removed from V and 3 bases from J, the gap between germline ends came to 9 bases. The CDR3 here is CASRWQDNQPQHF. CDR3 in DNA: TGTGCCAGCAGGTGGCAGGACAATCAGCCCCAGCATTTT.

This clonotype showed up just a few times. The V gene is TRBV27, the J gene TRBJ2-3; D unclear. CDR1 is MNHEY and CDR2 is SMNVEV in the germline V gene (reference sequence). This CDR3 contains 11 residues. As DNA, the CDR3 is TGTGCTAGCTGGGGCACAGATACGCAGTATTTT. It translates to CASWGTDTQYF.

Many counts were recorded for this clonotype. At one end the junction does not follow the germline gene, possibly because of a read error. The chain couples TRBV11-3 to TRBJ2-1, with 9 positions matching TRBD1. Germline CDR1 is SGHNT and CDR2 is YENEEA. The CDR3 spans 15 residues. CDR3 nucleotides: TGCGCCAGCAGTCCCGGGACAGGGAATTACAATGAGCAGTTCTTC. Translation: CASSPGTGNYNEQFF.

This clonotype was counted at least ten times. The gene calls are TRBV2 and TRBJ2-7; TRBD2 agrees at 14 bases. Germline lookup yields CDR1 SNHLY and CDR2 FYNNEI. Unmatched junction bases numbered 9, after V lost 4 bases and J lost 7 bases. The CDR3 runs 16 residues. This chain's CDR3 is CASSAPGLAGVYEQYF. CDR3 coding DNA: TGTGCCAGCAGTGCACCGGGACTAGCGGGAGTATATGAGCAGTACTTC.

This CDR3 reads CATSGGTYSGANVLTF. In nucleotides, the CDR3 is TGTGCCACCAGTGGGGGGACCTACTCTGGGGCCAACGTCCTGACTTTC. The rearrangement joins TRBV24-1 to TRBJ2-6; tentatively, D is TRBD1 or TRBD2 (5 bases each). The length of the CDR3 is 16 residues. V lost 5 bases to trimming and J lost 0 bases, with 10 bases between them. Germline lookup yields CDR1 KGHDR and CDR2 SFDVKD.

This clonotype was observed at least ten times. The chain links TRBV13 to TRBJ2-7, with TRBD2 identical over 9 bases. V lost 2 bases and J lost 3; bases outside the gene matches: 11. Germline V gives CDR1 PRHDT, CDR2 FYEKMQ (reference sequence). This CDR3 spans 17 amino acids. The CDR3 here is CASSLTAGLALYYEQYF. In DNA form, the CDR3 reads TGTGCCAGCAGCTTAACCGCCGGACTAGCGCTTTACTACGAGCAGTACTTC.

This clonotype was counted ten times or more. V is TRBV7-6 and J is TRBJ1-1, with a tentative D call TRBD1 (6 bases). CDR3 length equals 14 residues. Germline lookup yields CDR1 SGHVS and CDR2 FNYEAQ. Trimming removed 1 base at V and 10 bases at J, with 16 bases between. CDR3 in amino acids: CASSLGSSGEIAFF. The CDR3 DNA follows: TGTGCCAGCAGCTTAGGATCCTCAGGGGAGATAGCTTTCTTT. Supplemented by reference TRBV7-6 and TRBJ1-1, the full variable domain reads GAGVSQSPRYKVTKRGQDVALRCDPISGHVSLYWYRQALGQGPEFLTYFNYEAQQDKSGLPNDRFSAERPEGSISTLTIQRTEQRDSAMYRCASSLGSSGEIAFFGQGTRLTVV.

In its sample, this clonotype was seen many times. This chain connects TRBV28 to TRBJ2-1; 7 bases agree with TRBD1. Trimming at V came to 8 bases and at J to 10 bases, leaving 26 bases not matched to a gene. CDR3 length equals 18 residues. Germline lookup yields CDR1 MDHEN and CDR2 SYDVKM. The CDR3 nucleotides are TGTGCCAGCGGACCGACAGCCGGGCGACAGGGCGGAGGTTGGGAGCAGTTCTTC. This encodes CASGPTAGRQGGGWEQFF.

This clonotype was counted many times. The chain recombines TRBV11-2 with TRBJ2-2; possibly TRBD2 for D (6 bases). CDR1 is SGHAT, CDR2 FQNNGV, per germline. The CDR3 runs 15 residues. V lost 5 bases to trimming and J lost 6 bases, with 16 bases between them. This CDR3 is CASSVSGVGAGELFF. Here the CDR3 DNA reads TGTGCCAGCAGCGTATCGGGGGTTGGGGCCGGGGAGCTGTTTTTT.

This clonotype was detected many times. A junction boundary mismatches the germline segment, possibly from a read error. The gene calls are TRBV20-1 and TRBJ1-1; D is undetermined. Germline-derived CDR1 and CDR2 are DFQATT and SNEGSKA (reference sequence). The CDR3 is 14 residues long. CDR3: CSARDPGKATEAFF. The CDR3 DNA reads as TGCAGTGCCAGAGATCCGGGTAAGGCCACTGAAGCTTTCTTT.

Ten or more counts support this clonotype. J is TRBJ2-7 and V is TRBV6-1; the match to TRBD1 covers 8 bases. Trimming cost V 7 bases and J 2 bases; bases outside gene matches: 10. Germline-derived CDR1 and CDR2 are MNHNS and SASEGT. The CDR3 is made up of 15 amino acids. CDR3 residues: CASISRGDRPYEQYF. In DNA form, the CDR3 reads TGTGCCAGCATTAGTCGCGGGGACAGGCCCTACGAGCAGTACTTC.

The chain carries TRBV6-1 and TRBJ1-5; D call uncertain. The CDR3 length is 12 residues. CDR1 is MNHNS, CDR2 SASEGT, per germline. The CDR3 sequence is CASGSYNQPQHF. The CDR3 DNA sequence: TGTGCTTCCGGGAGCTACAATCAGCCCCAGCATTTT.

This clonotype has just a few counts. The gene calls are TRBV18 and TRBJ2-3, with 12 bases identical to TRBD2. The CDR3 length is 17 residues. The germline V gene encodes CDR1 KGHSH and CDR2 LQKENI. Trimming removed 3 bases from V and 4 bases from J; junction bases left unmatched: 8. This chain's CDR3 is CASSPSTSGSGADTQYF. DNA for the CDR3: TGTGCCAGCTCACCGTCGACTAGCGGGAGTGGAGCAGATACGCAGTATTTT.

The CDR3 DNA sequence: TGCAGCGGTGACACAGGGAACACTGAAGCTTTCTTT. Protein product: CSGDTGNTEAFF. This chain links TRBV29-1 with TRBJ1-1, with D tentatively TRBD1 (5 bases). Trimming cost V 7 bases and J 1 base, with 10 bases left between them. Germline CDR1 is SQVTM and CDR2 is ANQGSEA. The CDR3 is made up of 12 amino acids.

This clonotype was detected a few times. The chain employs TRBV29-1 and TRBJ2-7, with 8 nucleotides matching TRBD1. The CDR3 has 12 residues. Looked up from germline, CDR1 is SQVTM and CDR2 is ANQGSEA. V gave up 4 bases and J gave up 3 bases; unmatched junction bases: 2. The CDR3 loop reads CSVGQGRYEQYF. The CDR3 DNA follows: TGCAGCGTTGGACAGGGGCGCTACGAGCAGTACTTC.

This clonotype appeared many times. CDR3 in DNA: TGTGCCAGCAGCTTACTCGGAGGAGGGGTGGGGCACACTGGGGCCAACGTCCTGACTTTC. Translated: CASSLLGGGVGHTGANVLTF. The chain uses TRBV7-2 and TRBJ2-6; tentative D call: TRBD2 (6 bases). The CDR3 is 20 residues long. V lost 2 bases and J 2 bases, leaving 22 bases between the germline ends. Germline assignment: CDR1 SGHTA and CDR2 FQGNSA. Variable domain in full (rest from reference TRBV7-2 and TRBJ2-6): GAGVSQSPSNKVTEKGKDVELRCDPISGHTALYWYRQSLGQGLEFLIYFQGNSAPDKSGLPSDRFSAERTGGSVSTLTIQRTQQEDSAVYLCASSLLGGGVGHTGANVLTFGAGSRLTVL.

The chain carries TRBV12-5 and TRBJ2-1; 15 bases are shared with TRBD2. V was pared by 0 bases and J by 9 bases, with 12 bases of the junction left unmatched. The V gene's germline CDR1 is LGHNT and CDR2 FRNRAP. This CDR3 comprises 19 residues. Here the CDR3 reads CASGLVRRGLAGGKVEQFF. The CDR3 DNA follows: TGTGCTAGTGGTTTGGTACGGAGGGGACTAGCGGGAGGAAAGGTTGAGCAGTTCTTC. Based on the CDR3 plus reference TRBV12-5 and TRBJ2-1, the full variable domain is DARVTQTPRHKVTEMGQEVTMRCQPILGHNTVFWYRQTMMQGLELLAYFRNRAPLDDSGMPKDRFSAEMPDATLATLKIQPSEPRDSAVYFCASGLVRRGLAGGKVEQFFGPGTRLTVL.

The chain combines TRBV6-1 with TRBJ2-2, with D tentatively TRBD2 (5 bases). The CDR3 totals 13 residues. Trimming took off 7 bases at V and 1 base at J, with 7 bases between the two ends. Germline CDR1 MNHNS, CDR2 SASEGT. Here the CDR3 DNA reads TGTGCCAGCAAGAGGGAGAACACCGGGGAGCTGTTTTTT. Its protein product is CASKRENTGELFF.

The rearrangement links TRBV7-8 to TRBJ1-5; tentatively, D is TRBD1 (6 bases). Between the trimmed V and J ends, which lost 3 bases and 11 bases, there was a span of 26 bases. Germline lookup yields CDR1 SGHVS and CDR2 FQNEAQ. The CDR3 spans 17 residues. The CDR3, as DNA: TGTGCCAGCAGCTTTCAATCGGGACAAGCCCCACGAGGAGCCCAGCATTTT. It translates to CASSFQSGQAPRGAQHF. Together with reference TRBV7-8 and TRBJ1-5, the CDR3 gives the full variable domain: GAGVSQSPRYKVAKRGQDVALRCDPISGHVSLFWYQQALGQGPEFLTYFQNEAQLDKSGLPSDRFFAERPEGSVSTLKIQRTQQEDSAVYLCASSFQSGQAPRGAQHFGDGTRLSIL.